This T cell receptor beta chain was documented in a study of cytomegalovirus exposure and HLA in healthy donors. As regards this clone: Its antigen is currently unknown.

The CDR3 is 16 amino acids. V shed 4 bases and J shed 2 bases, with 19 bases lying between them. CDR1 is SGHDT and CDR2 is YYEEEE in the germline V gene. Study observations and caveats: Accurate predictions that matched the HLA-A and HLA-B alleles of most subjects were reportedly made from TCR beta sequences.

With 60 Vbeta and 13 Jbeta primers, the PCR was carried out. Here immunoSEQ multiplex PCR was the method, and the copy in TCRdb shows in-frame clones only, minus some. Of approximately 150,000 clones listed, approximately 82% were seen once; the top ten hold 3% to 3.5%. The sequencing sample was made of PBMCs. The chain joins TRBV5-6 to TRBJ2-7; possibly TRBD1 for D (7 bases). The receptor was derived from a man between 18 and 35 years old in good health and CMV-seropositive. CDR3 amino acids: CASSVRRDRLAYEQYF. Here the CDR3 DNA reads TGTGCCAGCAGCGTTCGCCGGGACAGACTAGCCTACGAGCAGTACTTC.